A single T cell receptor (beta chain) is shown here with its context. A 3' RACE protocol on RNA, with unique molecular identifiers, produced the TCR library. TCRdb passed the 3' RACE reads through MiXCR, listing each CDR3 protein once. The data hold about 89,000 distinct CDR3 sequences, with under 8% observed a single time. This record comes from a study of HIV-infected children after antiretroviral therapy interruption. Noted treatment: PENTA 11 planned treatment interruption arm or continuous ART arm. This CDR3 contains 14 residues. Trimming cost V 3 bases and J 4 bases, with 13 bases left between them. Per germline, CDR1 KGHSH and CDR2 LQKENI.

The chain uses TRBV18 and TRBJ2-7, with D possibly being TRBD1 (5 bases). This sequence originates from a pool of human donors with HIV. The sequenced sample was CD45RA+ CD4+ T cells from PBMCs, pooled from several time points, obtained from a donor given antiretroviral therapy, either interrupted or continuous. Subset meaning: naive CD4+ CD45RA+ CD45RO- T cells. The CDR3 reads CASSPGALGYEQYF. CDR3 nucleotides: TGTGCCAGCTCACCTGGGGCCCTCGGGTACGAGCAGTACTTC.